These 18 T cell receptor beta chains came from one sample sequenced in a study of blood T cell repertoires in COVID-19. TCRdb's copy holds only in-frame clones and misses some; the assay was immunoSEQ multiplex PCR. The sample holds about 180,000 clones, roughly 83% seen once. The sample was PBMCs or T cells enriched from blood (not recorded which). These receptors came from a young woman who had recovered from COVID-19.

Written as DNA, the CDR3 is TGTGCCAGCAGCGTTGGACAGGGGAACACTGAAGCTTTCTTT. Its translation: CASSVGQGNTEAFF. The chain couples TRBV13 to TRBJ1-1, with 8 bases matching TRBD1. CDR1 and CDR2 from the germline V gene are PRHDT and FYEKMQ (reference sequence). V was pared by 5 bases and J by 1 base, with 3 bases of the junction left unmatched. The CDR3 covers 14 residues.

In this sample, this clone turned up a few times. The J gene is TRBJ1-2, the V gene TRBV28, with unresolved D. The germline CDR1 and CDR2 sequences are MDHEN and SYDVKM. V lost 1 base to trimming and J lost 7 bases, with 13 bases between them. The CDR3 totals 14 residues. The CDR3 bases are TGTGCCAGCAGTTTATATAGTCGCGGCGGTGGCTACACCTTC. Translating gives CASSLYSRGGGYTF.

This chain joins TRBV18 and TRBJ1-1, with a weak D call TRBD1 (6 bases). The CDR3 runs 13 residues. Looked up from germline, CDR1 is KGHSH and CDR2 is LQKENI. Between the trimmed V and J ends, which lost 0 bases and 8 bases, there was a span of 10 bases. This CDR3 reads CASSPPGHREAFF. The CDR3 DNA is TGTGCCAGCTCACCACCGGGACACCGAGAAGCTTTCTTT.

J is TRBJ1-5 and V is TRBV27, with D possibly being TRBD1 (5 bases). This CDR3 is 15 amino acids long. Germline CDR1 and CDR2: MNHEY and SMNVEV (reference sequence). The V end lost 5 bases, the J end lost 6 bases, and 17 bases lay between the germline ends. The CDR3 is CASSPRGAGGQPQHF. The CDR3 DNA follows: TGTGCCAGCAGTCCACGGGGAGCCGGGGGTCAGCCCCAGCATTTT.

V gene TRBV24-1 combines with J gene TRBJ2-7, with D perhaps matching TRBD1 (6 bases). The CDR3 extends over 11 amino acids. V was shortened by 5 bases and J by 7 bases, with 8 bases between the two germline ends. CDR1 KGHDR and CDR2 SFDVKD come from the germline V gene. The CDR3 loop is CATSAGVEQYF. The CDR3 DNA sequence: TGTGCCACCAGTGCAGGGGTAGAGCAGTACTTC.

This chain links TRBV7-9 with TRBJ2-3, with 7 bases that match TRBD2. Looked up from germline, CDR1 is SEHNR and CDR2 is FQNEAQ (reference sequence). Trimming at V came to 5 bases and at J to 0 bases, leaving 8 bases not matched to a gene. This CDR3 contains 16 residues. The CDR3 DNA reads as TGTGCCAGCAGCCCGGCTAGCGGAGCTAGCACAGATACGCAGTATTTT. The encoded protein is CASSPASGASTDTQYF.

This chain uses TRBV28 with TRBJ2-1; 8 positions agree with TRBD1. The V segment lost 5 bases and the J segment 7 bases; nucleotides outside the gene matches: 7. This CDR3 contains 14 residues. CDR1 is MDHEN, CDR2 SYDVKM, per germline. This CDR3 reads CASSLDRELNEQFF. CDR3 sequence (DNA): TGTGCCAGCAGTCTGGACAGGGAGTTGAATGAGCAGTTCTTC.

The chain carries TRBV4-2 and TRBJ2-3, with unresolved D. The CDR3 is 16 residues long. Germline assignment: CDR1 LGHNA and CDR2 YNFKEQ. Trimming removed 0 bases at V and 2 bases at J, with 12 bases between. This CDR3 is CASSQDSSVNTDTQYF. The DNA for the CDR3 is TGTGCCAGCAGCCAAGATAGCAGCGTCAACACAGATACGCAGTATTTT.

CDR3 coding DNA: TGTGCCAGCAGCCCGGCCCTAGGCCATGAGCAGTTCTTC. Protein: CASSPALGHEQFF. The J gene is TRBJ2-1, the V gene TRBV27; no firm D call. This CDR3 region has 13 residues. Germline CDR1 reads MNHEY; CDR2 reads SMNVEV (reference sequence). Trimming pared 6 bases from V and 8 bases from J, leaving 14 bases between.

The V gene is TRBV3-1 (or the pseudogene TRBV3-2), the J gene TRBJ1-2; D is unclear. CDR3 length: 12 amino acids. The germline gives CDR1 LGHDT, CDR2 YNNKEL (reference sequence). The V end lost 1 base, the J end lost 4 bases, and 4 bases lay between the germline ends. This chain's CDR3 is CASSQVGYGYTF. In DNA, the CDR3 is TGTGCCAGCAGCCAAGTCGGCTATGGCTACACCTTC.

The chain links TRBV4-1 to TRBJ2-2; TRBD2 agrees at 10 bases. V was clipped by 4 bases and J by 1 base; unmatched bases: 12. The CDR3 is made up of 19 amino acids. Germline V gene lookup returns CDR1 MGHRA and CDR2 YSYEKL. The DNA for the CDR3 is TGCGCCAGCAGCCGAGGGGCGGCTAGCGGGAGAAAGAACACCGGGGAGCTGTTTTTT. Translated, it gives CASSRGAASGRKNTGELFF.

Only one count was recorded for this clone. The rearrangement links TRBV7-8 to TRBJ2-7; 8 bases fit TRBD1. V lost 5 bases, J lost 7 bases, and 7 bases stayed unmatched. Germline loops: CDR1 SGHVS, CDR2 FQNEAQ. This CDR3 region has 13 residues. This CDR3 is CASSADRVGEQYF. The CDR3 nucleotides are TGTGCCAGCAGCGCGGACAGGGTGGGAGAGCAGTACTTC.

The V gene is TRBV5-5, the J gene TRBJ2-5; D not resolved. Per the germline V gene, CDR1 is SGHKS and CDR2 is YYEKEE (reference sequence). Trimming pared 1 base from V and 6 bases from J, leaving 19 bases between. CDR3 length equals 16 residues. Here the CDR3 DNA reads TGTGCCAGCAGCTTGAGCCGAGACATACTCAAGAAGACCCAGTACTTC. Protein sequence: CASSLSRDILKKTQYF.

The chain uses TRBV7-9 and TRBJ1-2; D uncertain. V dropped 5 bases and J dropped 0 bases, with 13 bases sitting between them. This CDR3 has 15 residues. The germline CDR1 and CDR2 sequences are SEHNR and FQNEAQ (reference sequence). This CDR3 reads CASSAQDGANYGYTF. In DNA form, the CDR3 reads TGTGCCAGCAGCGCTCAGGACGGGGCTAACTATGGCTACACCTTC.

This chain links TRBV7-6 with TRBJ2-7; D is perhaps TRBD2 (6 bases). The CDR3 loop spans 14 amino acids. The V gene lost 0 bases and the J gene lost 2 bases, with 8 bases spanning the gap. Germline V lookup: CDR1 SGHVS, CDR2 FNYEAQ. CDR3 in DNA: TGTGCCAGCAGCTTAGCGGGAGGTGCCTACGAGCAGTACTTC. Its translation: CASSLAGGAYEQYF.

This sequence joins TRBV27 and TRBJ2-7; TRBD1 matches at 11 bases. Germline-derived CDR1 and CDR2 are MNHEY and SMNVEV (reference sequence). The CDR3 is made up of 16 amino acids. With 5 bases clipped from V and 0 bases from J, the junction kept 6 bases outside the gene matches. As DNA, the CDR3 is TGTGCCAGCAGTGAGGAGGGACAGGGGGACTCCTACGAGCAGTACTTC. Translating gives CASSEEGQGDSYEQYF.

This rearrangement joins TRBV19 to TRBJ2-3, with 9 bases identical to TRBD1. Germline assignment: CDR1 LNHDA and CDR2 SQIVND (reference sequence). V shed 8 bases and J 4 bases; nucleotides not matched to a gene: 10. The CDR3 is made up of 15 amino acids. CDR3 loop: CASRTGTGRADTQYF. CDR3 nucleotide sequence: TGTGCCAGTCGAACCGGGACAGGGCGCGCAGATACGCAGTATTTT.

The chain employs TRBV5-1 and TRBJ2-5; TRBD2 matches 7 bases. The CDR3 has 16 residues. Germline V gene sequence: CDR1 SGHRS, CDR2 YFSETQ. Trimming took 0 bases from V and 1 from J; bases not matched to a gene: 6. The CDR3 loop reads CASSLGGDYSQETQYF. The CDR3 DNA sequence: TGCGCCAGCAGCTTGGGCGGGGACTATAGCCAAGAGACCCAGTACTTC.